Reported below is one T cell receptor (beta chain). This clonotype was counted between two and nine times. What antigen it recognizes has not been identified. Nothing much larger sits one base from this clone, and base qualities are not available. Sequencer: Illumina NovaSeq 6000. cDNA libraries for TCRalpha and TCRbeta were prepared by 5'RACE using constant-segment primers, with sample barcodes and unique molecular identifiers added. Trizol reagent was used to extract RNA from every sample. Amplification of the libraries took two PCR steps, and the second step added a second sample barcode plus Illumina TruSeq adapters. Libraries were sequenced on an Illumina NovaSeq with 2 x 150 bp paired-end reads. In the paper's pipeline: Reads were demultiplexed and collapsed into UMI-guided consensus sequences with migec v1.2.7. Using mixcr v2.1.11, UMI consensuses were aligned to TRA and TRB V and J templates and then assembled into clonotypes. Expanded or contracted clonotypes were those called significant by both edgeR and NoisET, with noise models trained on biological replicates. For edgeR calls, the cutoffs were a false discovery rate-adjusted p below 0.01 and a log2 fold-change threshold of 1. PCA with hierarchical clustering of max-normalized trajectories of the 1000 most abundant clonotypes was used as exploratory dynamics analysis. The CD4 or CD8 phenotype of responding clones was assigned using the separately sequenced CD4+ and CD8+ repertoires. The public reads were reprocessed in TCRdb via fastp at Q25 and MiXCR, keeping in-frame beta chains. CDR3 protein sequences are deduplicated, and each keeps its most common genes and DNA. These V and J calls rely on TCRdb rather than the paper's analysis. The sample table records 400,000 to 550,000 distinct CDR3 sequences; approximately 25% of these occur just once. Roughly an eighth of the sample is in the top ten clones.

Ficoll-Paque density gradient centrifugation was used to isolate PBMCs. At the junction V is shortened by 3 bases and J by 4 bases; bases outside the gene matches: 3. The CDR3 sequence holds 15 residues, the cysteine and phenylalanine included. The only DNA kept is the CDR3, 45 bases in frame from the first base. The data were taken from a study of T-cell memory formation after mild COVID-19 (dated by TCRdb to the early 2020s). Study-level background: TCR sequence clusters from the two donors were found to be largely donor specific. In a couple of donors, T-cell clones that expanded and contracted after mild COVID-19 were followed by sequencing TCRalpha and TCRbeta repertoires longitudinally. The cohort was made up of two young adult volunteers, one female and one male, who were previously healthy.

Results the study describes overall, beyond this receptor: The second-wave clones that peaked on day 37 were not confirmed to be SARS-CoV-2 specific. The study included only a couple of mild cases, and larger cohorts that include severe cases with pre-infection samples were judged to be necessary. Clones contracting from day 15 to 85 had balanced CD4/CD8 phenotypes, while a second wave expanding from day 15 to 37 was biased towards CD4+. Contracting CD4+ clones turned up mainly in the CM and EM memory subsets, whereas EMRA was where CD8+ clones were enriched. Some responding clones were found in pre-infection memory, which suggests that pre-existing cross-reactive memory T cells took part in the SARS-CoV-2 response.

This sequence was found in an adult woman who had mild COVID-19 (a few samples of this study predate the infection). The sample titles of this study are shuffled in the database, so cell type and time point are left out; the donor was told from shared clones. The receptor chain draws on TRBV12-3 or TRBV12-4 and TRBJ2-5; TRBD1 fits 12 bases in the junction. Sequencing was performed on PBMCs or a T cell subset sorted from them (not recorded which). The CDR3 amino acid sequence is: CASSFGTGGIETQYF. In nucleotide form, the sequence is TGTGCCAGCAGTTTTGGGACAGGGGGCATAGAGACCCAGTACTTC.